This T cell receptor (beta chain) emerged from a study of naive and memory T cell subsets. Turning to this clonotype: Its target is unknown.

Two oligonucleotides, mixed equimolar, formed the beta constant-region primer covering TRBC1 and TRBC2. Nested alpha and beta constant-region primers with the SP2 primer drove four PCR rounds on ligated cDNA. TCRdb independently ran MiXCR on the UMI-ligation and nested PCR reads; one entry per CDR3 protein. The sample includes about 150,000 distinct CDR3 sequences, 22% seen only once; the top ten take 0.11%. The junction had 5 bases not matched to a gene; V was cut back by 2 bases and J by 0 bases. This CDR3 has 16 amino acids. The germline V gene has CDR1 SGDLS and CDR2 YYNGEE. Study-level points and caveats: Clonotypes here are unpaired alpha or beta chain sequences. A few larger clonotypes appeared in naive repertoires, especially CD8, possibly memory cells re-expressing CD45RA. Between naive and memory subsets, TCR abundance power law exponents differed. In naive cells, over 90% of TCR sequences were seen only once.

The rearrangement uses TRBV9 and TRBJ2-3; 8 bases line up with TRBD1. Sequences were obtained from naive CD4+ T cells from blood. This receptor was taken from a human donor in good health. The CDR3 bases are TGTGCCAGCAGCGTCCTCGACAGGGGTAGCACAGATACGCAGTATTTT. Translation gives CASSVLDRGSTDTQYF.